This T cell receptor beta chain was retrieved from a study of T cell responses to AZD1222 COVID-19 vaccine. Study details: Second-dose intervals near 4 or 12 weeks were combined.

Study findings and constraints: At baseline, seropositivity was found in only a handful of AZD1222 recipients. Following two doses of AZD1222, Spike-specific TCR breadth and depth rose.

Here immunoSEQ multiplex PCR was the method, and the copy in TCRdb shows in-frame clones only, minus some. The repertoire holds 150,000 to 200,000 clones, with 88% as singletons. With regard to this clone: Its matching antigen is unknown.

Per the germline V gene, CDR1 is SGHTA and CDR2 is FQGNSA. The CDR3 has 16 amino acids. V lost 4 bases to trimming and J lost 6 bases; unmatched junction nucleotides: 12. The clonotype comes from an adult in good health. This material consisted of peripheral blood, taken on day 0 of AZD1222 vaccination. The chain carries TRBV7-2 and TRBJ1-5, with 7 bases matching TRBD1. The CDR3 loop reads CASSSGRAGGFQPQHF. The CDR3 nucleotides read TGTGCCAGCAGCTCCGGCAGGGCAGGGGGTTTTCAGCCCCAGCATTTT.